This T cell receptor (beta chain) was sequenced during a study of control samples from healthy donors and cancer patients. This table comes from immunoSEQ multiplex PCR, and its TCRdb copy is limited to in-frame clones, with some not included. The table shows 190,000 or so clones, with just under 95% occurring only once. CDR1 and CDR2 from the germline V gene are SNHLY and FYNNEI. Trimming took 2 bases from V and 7 from J, leaving 9 bases between them. The CDR3 contains 13 residues. Sequencing was performed on blood. The chain links TRBV2 to TRBJ1-5, with D unresolved. The sequence was obtained from a man aged 18 to 30 in good health. CDR3 residues: CASSEYSRQPQHF. The CDR3 bases are TGTGCCAGCAGTGAATATTCGAGACAGCCCCAGCATTTT.